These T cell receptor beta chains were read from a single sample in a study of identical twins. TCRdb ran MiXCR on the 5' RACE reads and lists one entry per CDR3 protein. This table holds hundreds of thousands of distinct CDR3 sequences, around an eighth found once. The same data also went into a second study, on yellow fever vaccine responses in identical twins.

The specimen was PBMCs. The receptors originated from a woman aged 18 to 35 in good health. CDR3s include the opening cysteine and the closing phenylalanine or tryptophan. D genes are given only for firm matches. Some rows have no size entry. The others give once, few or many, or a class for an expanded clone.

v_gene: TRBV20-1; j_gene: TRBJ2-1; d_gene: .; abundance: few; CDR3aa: CSARDPSGGEQFF; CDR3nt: TGCAGTGCCCGGGACCCGTCTGGGGGTGAGCAGTTCTTC
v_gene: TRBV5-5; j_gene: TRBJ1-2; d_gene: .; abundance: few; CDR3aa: CASSPYREGAGYTF; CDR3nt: TGTGCCAGCAGCCCGTACAGGGAAGGGGCTGGCTACACCTTC
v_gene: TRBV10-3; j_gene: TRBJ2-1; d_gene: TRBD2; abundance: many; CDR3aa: CAIRRASGDHNEQFF; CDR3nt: TGTGCCATCAGGCGGGCTAGCGGAGACCACAATGAGCAGTTCTTC
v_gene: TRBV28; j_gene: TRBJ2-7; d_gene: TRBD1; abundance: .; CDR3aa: CASRPRLGQGPYEQYF; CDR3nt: TGTGCCAGCAGGCCTCGACTGGGACAGGGGCCCTACGAGCAGTACTTC
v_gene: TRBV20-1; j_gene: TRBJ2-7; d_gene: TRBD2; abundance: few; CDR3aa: CSAIPTSGYYEQYF; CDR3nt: TGCAGTGCTATCCCGACTAGCGGTTACTACGAGCAGTACTTC
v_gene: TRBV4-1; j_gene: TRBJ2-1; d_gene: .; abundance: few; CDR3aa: CASSQDLGARKAHNEQFF; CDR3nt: TGCGCCAGCAGCCAAGATTTAGGGGCGAGGAAGGCACACAATGAGCAGTTCTTC
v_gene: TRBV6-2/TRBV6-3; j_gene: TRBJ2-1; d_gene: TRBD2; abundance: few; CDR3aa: CASTGGSRGEQFF; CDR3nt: TGTGCCAGCACGGGCGGGAGTAGAGGTGAGCAGTTCTTC
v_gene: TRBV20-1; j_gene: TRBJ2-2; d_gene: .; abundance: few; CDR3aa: CSAPRVSAWTLLGTGELFF; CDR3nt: TGCAGTGCCCCAAGGGTTTCGGCATGGACCCTTCTAGGAACCGGGGAGCTGTTTTTT
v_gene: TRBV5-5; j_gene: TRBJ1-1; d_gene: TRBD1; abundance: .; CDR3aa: CASSISPGGTEAFF; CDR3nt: TGTGCCAGCAGCATAAGTCCAGGGGGCACTGAAGCTTTCTTT
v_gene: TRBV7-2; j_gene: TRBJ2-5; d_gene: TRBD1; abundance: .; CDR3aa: CASSPTGQGLETQYF; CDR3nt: TGTGCCAGCAGCCCCACGGGACAGGGGTTGGAGACCCAGTACTTC
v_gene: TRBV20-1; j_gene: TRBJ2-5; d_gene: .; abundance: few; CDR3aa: CSARVHGWGETQYF; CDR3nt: TGCAGTGCTAGAGTCCACGGGTGGGGGGAGACCCAGTACTTC
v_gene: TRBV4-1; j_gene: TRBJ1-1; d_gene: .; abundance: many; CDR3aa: CASSHPPTGGSTEAFF; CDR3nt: TGCGCCAGCAGCCACCCCCCGACAGGAGGGAGCACTGAAGCTTTCTTT
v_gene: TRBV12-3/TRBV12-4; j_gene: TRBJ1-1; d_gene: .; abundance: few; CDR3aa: CASRPGRWNTEAFF; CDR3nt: TGTGCCAGCAGGCCGGGACGGTGGAACACTGAAGCTTTCTTT
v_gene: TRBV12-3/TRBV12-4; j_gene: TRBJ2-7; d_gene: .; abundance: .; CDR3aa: CASTFTGSSNYEQYF; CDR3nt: TGTGCCAGCACCTTCACGGGATCCAGCAACTACGAGCAGTACTTC
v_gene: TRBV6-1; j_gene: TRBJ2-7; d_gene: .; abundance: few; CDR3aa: CASSLKTSSHEQYF; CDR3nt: TGTGCCAGCAGTCTGAAAACTAGCTCTCACGAGCAGTACTTC
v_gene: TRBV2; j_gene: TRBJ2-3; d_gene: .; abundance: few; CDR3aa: CASSEGVGLRSTDTQYF; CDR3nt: TGTGCCAGCAGTGAAGGAGTTGGGCTTCGAAGCACAGATACGCAGTATTTT
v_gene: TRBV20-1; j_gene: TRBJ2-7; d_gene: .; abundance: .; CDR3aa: CSATTSGAYEQYF; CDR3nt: TGCAGTGCTACGACTAGTGGGGCCTACGAGCAGTACTTC